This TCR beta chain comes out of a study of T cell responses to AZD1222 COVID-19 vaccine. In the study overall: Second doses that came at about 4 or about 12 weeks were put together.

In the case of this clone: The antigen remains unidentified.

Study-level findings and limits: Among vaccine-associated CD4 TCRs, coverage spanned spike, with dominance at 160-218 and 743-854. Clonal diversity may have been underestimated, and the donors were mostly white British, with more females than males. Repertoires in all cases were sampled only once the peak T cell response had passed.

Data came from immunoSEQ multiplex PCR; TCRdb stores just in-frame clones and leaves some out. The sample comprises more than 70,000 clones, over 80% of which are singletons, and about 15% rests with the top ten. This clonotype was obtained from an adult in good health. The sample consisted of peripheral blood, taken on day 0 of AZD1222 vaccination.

CDR3 in DNA: TGCAGCGTTGAGGGGGGGGACGTCTCAGCTGGCTACACCTTC. Residues: CSVEGGDVSAGYTF. The genes are TRBV29-1 and TRBJ1-2; perhaps TRBD1 as D (5 bases). The CDR3 spans 14 residues. The V end was cut by 3 bases, the J end by 7 bases, with 18 bases between. Germline V gene lookup returns CDR1 SQVTM and CDR2 ANQGSEA.